Listed below are T cell receptor beta chains from one sample, sequenced in a study of T cells after yellow fever vaccination. TCRdb recomputed calls from the 5' RACE reads with MiXCR, one row per CDR3 protein. The repertoire holds 150,000 to 200,000 distinct CDR3 sequences, with 9.5% to 11% as singletons. The material sequenced was CD8+ T cells sorted from PBMCs, taken 15 days after the yellow fever booster vaccination. These receptors were obtained from a man between 18 and 29 years old who received the YFV17D yellow fever vaccine. Each CDR3 is given with its conserved first and last residue. A D gene is named only where the DNA matches it firmly. The size of a clone is reported for some rows only, either as once, few or many, or as a class for expanded clones.

d_gene: TRBD2; v_gene: TRBV11-2; abundance: NA; j_gene: TRBJ2-7; CDR3aa: CASSLAGALYEQYF; CDR3nt: TGTGCCAGCAGTCTAGCGGGGGCCCTCTACGAGCAGTACTTC
d_gene: NA; v_gene: TRBV7-2; abundance: few; j_gene: TRBJ1-6; CDR3aa: CASSSGVLGAGSPLHF; CDR3nt: TGTGCCAGCAGCTCTGGCGTCTTGGGGGCCGGTTCACCCCTCCACTTT
d_gene: NA; v_gene: TRBV6-5; abundance: NA; j_gene: TRBJ1-1; CDR3aa: CASSGDTEAFF; CDR3nt: TGTGCCAGCAGTGGTGACACTGAAGCTTTCTTT
d_gene: NA; v_gene: TRBV19; abundance: NA; j_gene: TRBJ2-7; CDR3aa: CASSIQGSSYEQYF; CDR3nt: TGTGCCAGTAGTATTCAGGGGAGCTCCTACGAGCAGTACTTC
d_gene: NA; v_gene: TRBV13; abundance: few; j_gene: TRBJ2-4; CDR3aa: CASSGEAKNIQYF; CDR3nt: TGTGCCAGCAGCGGGGAAGCCAAAAACATTCAGTACTTC
d_gene: TRBD2; v_gene: TRBV15; abundance: NA; j_gene: TRBJ2-1; CDR3aa: CATSPRAPLAGGINEQFF; CDR3nt: TGTGCCACCAGCCCCCGGGCCCCTCTAGCGGGGGGGATTAATGAGCAGTTCTTC
d_gene: TRBD2; v_gene: TRBV4-3; abundance: few; j_gene: TRBJ2-3; CDR3aa: CASSQEGGPDTQYF; CDR3nt: TGCGCCAGCAGCCAAGAGGGAGGGCCAGATACGCAGTATTTT
d_gene: NA; v_gene: TRBV7-9; abundance: few; j_gene: TRBJ2-5; CDR3aa: CASSFIPPEETQYF; CDR3nt: TGTGCCAGCAGCTTTATACCCCCGGAGGAGACCCAGTACTTC
d_gene: NA; v_gene: TRBV7-9; abundance: few; j_gene: TRBJ2-3; CDR3aa: CASSFNRQRSSTDTQYF; CDR3nt: TGTGCCAGCAGCTTTAATAGGCAGAGGTCTAGCACAGATACGCAGTATTTT
d_gene: NA; v_gene: TRBV4-1; abundance: few; j_gene: TRBJ2-5; CDR3aa: CASSQGGGTQETQYF; CDR3nt: TGCGCCAGCAGCCAGGGAGGAGGGACCCAAGAGACCCAGTACTTC
d_gene: NA; v_gene: TRBV5-5; abundance: few; j_gene: TRBJ1-1; CDR3aa: CASSILNLNTEAFF; CDR3nt: TGTGCCAGCAGCATACTGAACCTGAACACTGAAGCTTTCTTT
d_gene: TRBD1; v_gene: TRBV12-3/TRBV12-4; abundance: few; j_gene: TRBJ1-1; CDR3aa: CASSLTGVGTEAFF; CDR3nt: TGTGCCAGCAGTTTGACAGGGGTAGGCACTGAAGCTTTCTTT
d_gene: NA; v_gene: TRBV29-1; abundance: NA; j_gene: TRBJ2-3; CDR3aa: CSVPDSSDTQYF; CDR3nt: TGCAGCGTCCCGGACAGCTCAGATACGCAGTATTTT
d_gene: NA; v_gene: TRBV6-5; abundance: NA; j_gene: TRBJ2-1; CDR3aa: CASSYTRDNEQFF; CDR3nt: TGTGCCAGCAGTTACACAAGAGACAATGAGCAGTTCTTC
d_gene: NA; v_gene: TRBV29-1; abundance: NA; j_gene: TRBJ1-2; CDR3aa: CSVRKGDDYGYTF; CDR3nt: TGCAGCGTTCGAAAAGGAGATGACTATGGCTACACCTTC
d_gene: NA; v_gene: TRBV7-6; abundance: few; j_gene: TRBJ1-4; CDR3aa: CASSPDKGHEKLFF; CDR3nt: TGTGCCAGCAGTCCGGACAAGGGGCATGAAAAACTGTTTTTT
d_gene: NA; v_gene: TRBV6-6; abundance: many; j_gene: TRBJ2-7; CDR3aa: CASSLTGTYEQYF; CDR3nt: TGTGCCAGCAGTTTGACAGGCACCTACGAGCAGTACTTC
d_gene: TRBD1; v_gene: TRBV6-5; abundance: few; j_gene: TRBJ1-1; CDR3aa: CASSRSTGGFMNTEAFF; CDR3nt: TGTGCCAGCAGTCGATCTACAGGGGGTTTCATGAACACTGAAGCTTTCTTT
d_gene: NA; v_gene: TRBV27; abundance: few; j_gene: TRBJ1-5; CDR3aa: CASSLASGPAGPQHF; CDR3nt: TGTGCCAGCAGTTTGGCTTCGGGGCCAGCCGGGCCCCAGCATTTT
d_gene: NA; v_gene: TRBV20-1; abundance: few; j_gene: TRBJ1-2; CDR3aa: CSASQGYTF; CDR3nt: TGCAGTGCTAGCCAAGGCTACACCTTC
d_gene: TRBD1; v_gene: TRBV7-3; abundance: NA; j_gene: TRBJ2-1; CDR3aa: CASSSGTGVYNEQFF; CDR3nt: TGTGCCAGCAGCTCCGGGACAGGGGTATACAATGAGCAGTTCTTC
d_gene: NA; v_gene: TRBV4-3; abundance: many; j_gene: TRBJ2-5; CDR3aa: CASSPYDASGLETQYF; CDR3nt: TGCGCCAGCAGCCCCTACGACGCCTCAGGGTTAGAGACCCAGTACTTC
d_gene: TRBD2; v_gene: TRBV6-4; abundance: NA; j_gene: TRBJ2-2; CDR3aa: CASSEVRGGQAGELFF; CDR3nt: TGTGCCAGCAGTGAAGTGCGGGGGGGCCAAGCCGGGGAGCTGTTTTTT
d_gene: TRBD2; v_gene: TRBV9; abundance: NA; j_gene: TRBJ2-5; CDR3aa: CASSVVPGGIETQYF; CDR3nt: TGTGCCAGCAGCGTAGTACCGGGGGGGATCGAGACCCAGTACTTC
d_gene: NA; v_gene: TRBV7-9; abundance: few; j_gene: TRBJ2-1; CDR3aa: CASSLRSGLYNEQFF; CDR3nt: TGTGCCAGCAGCTTACGATCCGGCCTGTACAATGAGCAGTTCTTC
d_gene: NA; v_gene: TRBV20-1; abundance: few; j_gene: TRBJ2-5; CDR3aa: CSARDRGKETQYF; CDR3nt: TGCAGTGCTAGAGACAGGGGAAAGGAGACCCAGTACTTC
d_gene: NA; v_gene: TRBV4-1; abundance: few; j_gene: TRBJ2-1; CDR3aa: CASSQETSSHEQFF; CDR3nt: TGCGCCAGCAGCCAAGAAACTAGCTCCCATGAGCAGTTCTTC
d_gene: NA; v_gene: TRBV14; abundance: few; j_gene: TRBJ1-2; CDR3aa: CASSQVGEGDGYTF; CDR3nt: TGTGCCAGCAGCCAAGTCGGGGAGGGTGACGGCTACACCTTC
d_gene: TRBD1; v_gene: TRBV9; abundance: few; j_gene: TRBJ2-7; CDR3aa: CASSVAGQGYEQYF; CDR3nt: TGTGCCAGCAGCGTAGCAGGACAGGGCTACGAGCAGTACTTC
d_gene: NA; v_gene: TRBV2; abundance: few; j_gene: TRBJ2-2; CDR3aa: CASSDRPNTGELFF; CDR3nt: TGTGCCAGCAGTGACAGGCCGAACACCGGGGAGCTGTTTTTT
d_gene: TRBD2; v_gene: TRBV20-1; abundance: few; j_gene: TRBJ2-1; CDR3aa: CSARVHGGGLASWEQFF; CDR3nt: TGCAGTGCTAGAGTACATGGGGGGGGACTAGCGTCGTGGGAGCAGTTCTTC
d_gene: NA; v_gene: TRBV12-3/TRBV12-4; abundance: few; j_gene: TRBJ1-2; CDR3aa: CASSFPFAF; CDR3nt: TGTGCCAGCAGTTTCCCCTTCGCCTTC
d_gene: NA; v_gene: TRBV27; abundance: few; j_gene: TRBJ1-5; CDR3aa: CASSLSAGAYQPQHF; CDR3nt: TGTGCCAGCAGTTTAAGTGCAGGGGCATATCAGCCCCAGCATTTT
d_gene: NA; v_gene: TRBV19; abundance: few; j_gene: TRBJ2-2; CDR3aa: CASSIANTGELFF; CDR3nt: TGTGCCAGTAGTATAGCAAACACCGGGGAGCTGTTTTTT
d_gene: NA; v_gene: TRBV2; abundance: few; j_gene: TRBJ2-4; CDR3aa: CASSENIQYF; CDR3nt: TGTGCCAGCAGTGAAAACATTCAGTACTTC
d_gene: TRBD1; v_gene: TRBV12-3/TRBV12-4; abundance: few; j_gene: TRBJ1-5; CDR3aa: CASSPGQGIPQYQPQHF; CDR3nt: TGTGCCAGCAGCCCCGGACAGGGGATACCGCAATATCAGCCCCAGCATTTT
d_gene: NA; v_gene: TRBV5-1; abundance: few; j_gene: TRBJ2-1; CDR3aa: CASKKEVFTYNEQFF; CDR3nt: TGCGCCAGCAAAAAGGAGGTTTTTACCTACAATGAGCAGTTCTTC
d_gene: TRBD1; v_gene: TRBV7-8; abundance: few; j_gene: TRBJ1-4; CDR3aa: CASSYPRQGTNEKLFF; CDR3nt: TGTGCCAGCAGCTATCCACGACAGGGAACTAATGAAAAACTGTTTTTT
d_gene: TRBD2; v_gene: TRBV7-2; abundance: NA; j_gene: TRBJ2-5; CDR3aa: CASSLVAGRGTQYF; CDR3nt: TGTGCCAGCAGCTTAGTAGCGGGGAGGGGGACCCAGTACTTC
d_gene: TRBD2; v_gene: TRBV7-3; abundance: NA; j_gene: TRBJ2-3; CDR3aa: CASSLDSRLAGVRTQYF; CDR3nt: TGTGCCAGCAGCTTAGATTCGAGGCTAGCGGGGGTTCGTACGCAGTATTTT
d_gene: TRBD2; v_gene: TRBV9; abundance: few; j_gene: TRBJ2-1; CDR3aa: CASTLSGGHNEQFF; CDR3nt: TGTGCCAGCACCCTTAGCGGGGGCCACAATGAGCAGTTCTTC
d_gene: TRBD2; v_gene: TRBV10-2; abundance: NA; j_gene: TRBJ2-3; CDR3aa: CASSDASGGEDTQYF; CDR3nt: TGCGCCAGCAGTGACGCTAGCGGGGGGGAGGATACGCAGTATTTT
d_gene: NA; v_gene: TRBV6-4; abundance: many; j_gene: TRBJ2-3; CDR3aa: CASSEGRSTDTQYF; CDR3nt: TGTGCCAGCAGTGAGGGGCGGAGCACAGATACGCAGTATTTT
d_gene: TRBD1; v_gene: TRBV4-1; abundance: NA; j_gene: TRBJ1-5; CDR3aa: CASSQDGDSKTNQPQHF; CDR3nt: TGCGCCAGCAGCCAAGACGGGGACAGTAAAACCAATCAGCCCCAGCATTTT
d_gene: NA; v_gene: TRBV6-2/TRBV6-3; abundance: NA; j_gene: TRBJ2-4; CDR3aa: CATIALAKNIQYF; CDR3nt: TGTGCCACTATAGCGCTCGCCAAAAACATTCAGTACTTC
d_gene: NA; v_gene: TRBV6-5; abundance: few; j_gene: TRBJ2-7; CDR3aa: CASSYGPLGYEQYF; CDR3nt: TGTGCCAGCAGTTATGGCCCGCTGGGCTACGAGCAGTACTTC
d_gene: NA; v_gene: TRBV6-5; abundance: NA; j_gene: TRBJ2-2; CDR3aa: CASSSPYQGAGELFF; CDR3nt: TGTGCCAGCAGTTCCCCGTACCAGGGTGCCGGGGAGCTGTTTTTT
d_gene: NA; v_gene: TRBV5-1; abundance: few; j_gene: TRBJ1-2; CDR3aa: CASTSGTLPSHYTF; CDR3nt: TGCGCCAGCACGTCTGGGACCCTACCTAGTCACTACACCTTC
d_gene: TRBD1; v_gene: TRBV12-3/TRBV12-4; abundance: few; j_gene: TRBJ2-5; CDR3aa: CASSLDRGPETQYF; CDR3nt: TGTGCCAGCAGTTTGGACAGGGGGCCGGAGACCCAGTACTTC
d_gene: TRBD2; v_gene: TRBV7-9; abundance: few; j_gene: TRBJ2-5; CDR3aa: CASSLLAGDQETQYF; CDR3nt: TGTGCCAGCAGCTTACTAGCGGGGGACCAAGAGACCCAGTACTTC
d_gene: NA; v_gene: TRBV5-1; abundance: once; j_gene: TRBJ2-1; CDR3aa: CASSLQSSYNEQFF; CDR3nt: TGCGCCAGCAGCTTGCAGAGCTCCTACAATGAGCAGTTCTTC
d_gene: NA; v_gene: TRBV6-1; abundance: NA; j_gene: TRBJ2-4; CDR3aa: CASSEGPPGGFSNIQYF; CDR3nt: TGTGCCAGCAGTGAAGGTCCCCCTGGGGGGTTCTCGAACATTCAGTACTTC
d_gene: NA; v_gene: TRBV6-6; abundance: NA; j_gene: TRBJ1-4; CDR3aa: CASRGDREKLFF; CDR3nt: TGTGCCAGCAGGGGAGACCGCGAAAAACTGTTTTTT